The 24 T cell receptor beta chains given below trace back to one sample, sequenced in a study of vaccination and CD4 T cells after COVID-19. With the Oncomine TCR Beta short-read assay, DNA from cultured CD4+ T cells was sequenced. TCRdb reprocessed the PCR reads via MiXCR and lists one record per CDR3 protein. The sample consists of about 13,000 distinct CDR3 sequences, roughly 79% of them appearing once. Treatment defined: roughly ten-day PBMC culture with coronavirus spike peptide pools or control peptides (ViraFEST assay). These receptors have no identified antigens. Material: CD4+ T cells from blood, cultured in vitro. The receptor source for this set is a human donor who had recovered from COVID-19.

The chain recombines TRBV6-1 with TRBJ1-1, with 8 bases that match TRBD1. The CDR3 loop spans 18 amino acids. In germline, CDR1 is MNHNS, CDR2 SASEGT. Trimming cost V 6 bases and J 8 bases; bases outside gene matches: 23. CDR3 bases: TGTGCCAGCAGGACCGTAGCCCTTGACAGGGGAGGACGGATGGAAGCTTTCTTT. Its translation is CASRTVALDRGGRMEAFF.

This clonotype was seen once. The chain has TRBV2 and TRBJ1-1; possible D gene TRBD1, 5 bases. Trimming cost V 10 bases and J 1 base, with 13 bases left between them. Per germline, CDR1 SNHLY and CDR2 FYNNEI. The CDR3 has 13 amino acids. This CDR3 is CATRQTQNTEAFF. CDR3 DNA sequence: TGTGCCACCCGACAGACCCAGAACACTGAAGCTTTCTTT.

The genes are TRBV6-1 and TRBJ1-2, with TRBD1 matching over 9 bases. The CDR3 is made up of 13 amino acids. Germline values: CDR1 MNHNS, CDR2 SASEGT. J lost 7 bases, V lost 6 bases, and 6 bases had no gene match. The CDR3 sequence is CASRSTGGSGYTF. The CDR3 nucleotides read TGTGCCAGCAGGTCGACAGGGGGTAGTGGCTACACCTTC.

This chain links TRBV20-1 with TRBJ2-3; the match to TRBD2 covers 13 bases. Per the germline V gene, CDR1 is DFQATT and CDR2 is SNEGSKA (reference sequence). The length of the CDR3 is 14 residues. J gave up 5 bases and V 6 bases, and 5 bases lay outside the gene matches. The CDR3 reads CSARLAGGGDTQYF. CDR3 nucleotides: TGCAGTGCCCGACTAGCGGGAGGCGGAGATACGCAGTATTTT.

CDR3 residues: CASSPGQGKETQYF. The DNA for the CDR3 is TGTGCCAGCAGCCCGGGACAGGGTAAAGAGACCCAGTACTTC. The chain links TRBV7-2 to TRBJ2-5, with TRBD1 matching over 9 bases. Germline assignment: CDR1 SGHTA and CDR2 FQGNSA. CDR3 size: 14 residues. V was clipped by 5 bases and J by 3 bases; unmatched bases: 4.

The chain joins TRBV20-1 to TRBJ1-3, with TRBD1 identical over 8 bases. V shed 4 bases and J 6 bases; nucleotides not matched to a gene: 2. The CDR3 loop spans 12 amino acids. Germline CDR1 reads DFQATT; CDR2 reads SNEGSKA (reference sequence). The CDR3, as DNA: TGCAGTGCTAACAGGGGGTTAAACACCATATATTTT. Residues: CSANRGLNTIYF.

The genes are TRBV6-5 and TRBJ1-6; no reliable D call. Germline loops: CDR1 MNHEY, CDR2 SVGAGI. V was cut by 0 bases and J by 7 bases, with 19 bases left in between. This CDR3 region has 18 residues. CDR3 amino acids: CASSYSFTRGSGNSPLHF. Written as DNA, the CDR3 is TGTGCCAGCAGTTACTCTTTTACGAGAGGCTCAGGAAATTCACCCCTCCACTTT.

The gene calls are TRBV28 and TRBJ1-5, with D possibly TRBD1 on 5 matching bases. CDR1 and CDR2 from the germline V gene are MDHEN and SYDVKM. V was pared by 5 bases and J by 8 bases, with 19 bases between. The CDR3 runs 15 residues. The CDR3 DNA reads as TGTGCCAGCAGTCTCACGGTGGGGGAGAGGGAGCCCCAGCATTTT. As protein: CASSLTVGEREPQHF. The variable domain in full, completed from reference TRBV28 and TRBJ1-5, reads DVKVTQSSRYLVKRTGEKVFLECVQDMDHENMFWYRQDPGLGLRLIYFSYDVKMKEKGDIPEGYSVSREKKERFSLILESASTNQTSMYLCASSLTVGEREPQHFGDGTRLSIL.

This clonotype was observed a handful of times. The CDR3 sequence: CSARDLGANVLTF. The CDR3 region has the DNA TGCAGTGCTAGAGATCTCGGGGCCAACGTCCTGACTTTC. The chain combines TRBV20-1 with TRBJ2-6; no definite D call. CDR1 DFQATT and CDR2 SNEGSKA come from the germline V gene (reference sequence). V lost 0 bases to trimming and J lost 4 bases, with 4 bases between them. The CDR3 spans 13 residues.

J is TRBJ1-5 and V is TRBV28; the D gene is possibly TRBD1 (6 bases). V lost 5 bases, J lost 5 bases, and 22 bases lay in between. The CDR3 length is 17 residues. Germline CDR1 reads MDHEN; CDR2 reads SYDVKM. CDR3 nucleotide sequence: TGTGCCAGCAGTCCGACCGCCCCAGGGGTGAAGGATCAGCCCCAGCATTTT. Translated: CASSPTAPGVKDQPQHF.

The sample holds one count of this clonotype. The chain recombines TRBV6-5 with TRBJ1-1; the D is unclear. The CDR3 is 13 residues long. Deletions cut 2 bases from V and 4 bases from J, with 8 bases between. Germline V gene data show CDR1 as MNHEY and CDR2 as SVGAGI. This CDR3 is CASSYREGTEAFF. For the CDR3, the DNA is TGTGCCAGCAGTTACAGGGAGGGCACTGAAGCTTTCTTT.

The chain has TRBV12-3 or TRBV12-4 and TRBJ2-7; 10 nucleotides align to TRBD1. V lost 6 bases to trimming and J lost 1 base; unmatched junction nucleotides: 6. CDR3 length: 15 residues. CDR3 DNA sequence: TGTGCCAGCAGCCGACAGGGGGCTTTGTCCTACGAGCAGTACTTC. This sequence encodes CASSRQGALSYEQYF.

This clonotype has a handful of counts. The CDR3 reads CASSSYRGDYTF. The CDR3 nucleotides are TGTGCCAGCAGCTCCTATAGGGGGGACTACACCTTC. The chain carries TRBV7-2 and TRBJ1-2; possibly TRBD1 for D (6 bases). Germline assignment: CDR1 SGHTA and CDR2 FQGNSA. The ends were cut back, 4 bases at V and 10 bases at J, with 13 bases in the middle. The CDR3 is 12 amino acids.

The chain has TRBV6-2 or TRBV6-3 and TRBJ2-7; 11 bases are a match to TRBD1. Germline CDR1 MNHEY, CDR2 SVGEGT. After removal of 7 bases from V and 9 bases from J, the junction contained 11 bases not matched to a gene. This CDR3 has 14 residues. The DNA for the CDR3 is TGTGCCAGCACAATGGACAGGGGGCTCGGAGGGCAGTACTTC. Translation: CASTMDRGLGGQYF.

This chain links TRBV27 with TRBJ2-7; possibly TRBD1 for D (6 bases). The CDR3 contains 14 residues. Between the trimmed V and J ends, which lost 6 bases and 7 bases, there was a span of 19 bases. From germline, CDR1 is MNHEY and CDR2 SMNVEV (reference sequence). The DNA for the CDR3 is TGTGCCAGCAGCAACAGGGATATAGGGCGGGAGCAGTACTTC. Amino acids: CASSNRDIGREQYF.

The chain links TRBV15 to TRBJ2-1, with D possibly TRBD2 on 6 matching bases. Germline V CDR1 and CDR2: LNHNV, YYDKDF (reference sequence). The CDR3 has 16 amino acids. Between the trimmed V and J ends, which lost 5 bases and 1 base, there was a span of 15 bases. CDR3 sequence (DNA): TGTGCCACCAGCCACACACGTAGCGGATCCTACAATGAGCAGTTCTTC. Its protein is CATSHTRSGSYNEQFF.

The CDR3 spells CASSKRAAGANVLTF. DNA of the CDR3: TGTGCCAGCAGCAAACGGGCGGCTGGGGCCAACGTCCTGACTTTC. V is TRBV9 and J is TRBJ2-6; D unclear. The germline V gene has CDR1 SGDLS and CDR2 YYNGEE. The V gene lost 4 bases and the J gene lost 2 bases, with 10 bases spanning the gap. This CDR3 comprises 15 residues.

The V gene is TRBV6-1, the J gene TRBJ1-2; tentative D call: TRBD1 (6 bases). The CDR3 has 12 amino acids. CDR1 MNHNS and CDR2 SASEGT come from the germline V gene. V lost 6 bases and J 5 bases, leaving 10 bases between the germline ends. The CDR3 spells CASREQGYGYTF. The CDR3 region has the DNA TGTGCCAGCAGGGAGCAGGGGTATGGCTACACCTTC.

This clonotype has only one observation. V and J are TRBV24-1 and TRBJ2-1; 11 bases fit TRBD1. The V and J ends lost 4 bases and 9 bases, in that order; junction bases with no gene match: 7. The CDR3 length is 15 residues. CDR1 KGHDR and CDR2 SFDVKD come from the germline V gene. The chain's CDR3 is CATSDPGTGGTEQFF. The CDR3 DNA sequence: TGTGCCACCAGTGACCCCGGGACAGGGGGTACTGAGCAGTTCTTC.

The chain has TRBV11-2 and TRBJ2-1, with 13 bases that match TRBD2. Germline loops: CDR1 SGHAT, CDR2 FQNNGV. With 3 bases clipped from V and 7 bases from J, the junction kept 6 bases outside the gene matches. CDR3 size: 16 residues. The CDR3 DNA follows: TGTGCCAGCAGCTTGCGACTAGCGGGAGGAGGGAATGAGCAGTTCTTC. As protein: CASSLRLAGGGNEQFF.

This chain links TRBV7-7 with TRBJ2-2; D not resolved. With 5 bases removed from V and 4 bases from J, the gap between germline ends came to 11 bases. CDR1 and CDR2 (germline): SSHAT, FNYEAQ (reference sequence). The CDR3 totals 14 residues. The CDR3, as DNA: TGTGCCAGCAGCCCCACCCGGCCCACCGGGGAGCTGTTTTTT. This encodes CASSPTRPTGELFF.

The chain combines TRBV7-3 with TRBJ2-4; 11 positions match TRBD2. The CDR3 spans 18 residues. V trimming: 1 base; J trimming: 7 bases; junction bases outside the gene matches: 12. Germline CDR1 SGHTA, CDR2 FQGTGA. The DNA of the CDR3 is TGTGCCAGCAGCTTAAGGGGAATACGACTAGCGGGAAGCAACATTCAGTACTTC. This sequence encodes CASSLRGIRLAGSNIQYF.

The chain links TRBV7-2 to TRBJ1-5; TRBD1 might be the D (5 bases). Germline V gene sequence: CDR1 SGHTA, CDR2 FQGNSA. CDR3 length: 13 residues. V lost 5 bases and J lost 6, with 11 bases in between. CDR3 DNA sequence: TGTGCCAGCAGCCCCCGGGGGGGTCAGCCCCAGCATTTT. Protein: CASSPRGGQPQHF.

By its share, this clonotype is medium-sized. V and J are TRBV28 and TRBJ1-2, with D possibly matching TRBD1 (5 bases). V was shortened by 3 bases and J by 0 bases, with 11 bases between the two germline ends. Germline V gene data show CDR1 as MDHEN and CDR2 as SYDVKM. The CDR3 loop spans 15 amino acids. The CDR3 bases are TGTGCCAGCAGTTTCCGGGACCGGCCTAACTATGGCTACACCTTC. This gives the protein CASSFRDRPNYGYTF.